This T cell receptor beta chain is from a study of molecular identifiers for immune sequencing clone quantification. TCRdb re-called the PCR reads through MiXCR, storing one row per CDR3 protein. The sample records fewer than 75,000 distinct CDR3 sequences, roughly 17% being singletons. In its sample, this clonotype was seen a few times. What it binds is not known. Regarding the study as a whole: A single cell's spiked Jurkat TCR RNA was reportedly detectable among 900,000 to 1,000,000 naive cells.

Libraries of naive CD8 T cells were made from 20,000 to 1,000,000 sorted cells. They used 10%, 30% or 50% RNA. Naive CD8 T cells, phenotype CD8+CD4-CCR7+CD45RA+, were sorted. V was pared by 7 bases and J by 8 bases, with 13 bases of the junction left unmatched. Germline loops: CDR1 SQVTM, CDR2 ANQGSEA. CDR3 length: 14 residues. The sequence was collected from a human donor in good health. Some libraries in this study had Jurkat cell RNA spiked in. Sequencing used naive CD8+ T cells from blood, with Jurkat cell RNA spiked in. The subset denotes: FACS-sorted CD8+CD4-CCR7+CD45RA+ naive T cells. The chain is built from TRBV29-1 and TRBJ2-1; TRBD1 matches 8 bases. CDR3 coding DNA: TGCAGCGGTGCGACAGGGGAAGGATACGATGAGCAGTTCTTC. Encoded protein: CSGATGEGYDEQFF.